The 19 T cell receptor beta chains given below trace back to one sample, sequenced in a study of CD8 T cells in Susac syndrome. RNA in amounts of about 0.5 to 1 ug was reverse transcribed with random hexamers. MiXCR, applied by TCRdb to the immunoSEQ multiplex PCR reads, yields one record per CDR3 protein. The sample includes hundreds of thousands of distinct CDR3 sequences, about 88% of them seen just once. The specimen was CD8+ T cells from PBMCs. The receptors stem from a human donor with multiple sclerosis.

This chain connects TRBV23-1 to TRBJ1-3; 11 bases are a match to TRBD1. TRBV23-1 is classed as an ORF, of uncertain function. CDR3 length equals 17 residues. V was pared by 1 base and J by 8 bases, with 10 bases of the junction left unmatched. This CDR3 is CASSQCPPDRGQDTIYF. CDR3 coding DNA: TGCGCCAGCAGTCAATGCCCTCCGGACAGGGGGCAAGACACCATATATTTT.

The chain uses TRBV2 and TRBJ2-1; D may be TRBD1 (7 bases). The CDR3 contains 12 residues. Germline CDR1 SNHLY, CDR2 FYNNEI. Trimming left V 4 bases short and J 10 bases short, with 11 bases between. The CDR3 sequence is CASSGQGGEQFF. CDR3 nucleotide sequence: TGTGCCAGCAGTGGACAGGGAGGCGAGCAGTTCTTC.

V is TRBV9 and J is TRBJ2-7, with 7 bases that match TRBD1. This CDR3 has 16 amino acids. Germline trimming cut 5 bases from V and 1 base from J; bases unmatched to any gene: 12. Germline CDR1 SGDLS, CDR2 YYNGEE. The CDR3 is CASSDPGGVLSYEQYF. CDR3 sequence (DNA): TGTGCCAGCAGTGACCCAGGGGGAGTATTATCCTACGAGCAGTACTTC.

The V gene is TRBV19, the J gene TRBJ1-5; D not resolved. Germline CDR1 and CDR2: LNHDA and SQIVND (reference sequence). The ends were cut back, 5 bases at V and 2 bases at J, with 13 bases in the middle. The CDR3 extends over 15 amino acids. The CDR3 region has the DNA TGTGCCAGTAGTGGCCCCACCCGGGGCAATCAGCCCCAGCATTTT. This codes for CASSGPTRGNQPQHF.

The genes are TRBV9 and TRBJ2-7; perhaps D is TRBD1 or TRBD2 (7 bases each). V lost 4 bases to trimming and J lost 1 base, with 12 bases between them. The CDR3 sequence is 14 residues long. In germline, CDR1 is SGDLS, CDR2 YYNGEE. The CDR3 DNA reads TGTGCCAGCAGCTCCCAGGGGGGGTCCTACGAGCAGTACTTC. It encodes CASSSQGGSYEQYF.

The rearrangement joins TRBV4-2 to TRBJ2-3, with 7 bases identical to TRBD2. CDR3 length equals 18 residues. Trimming removed 0 bases from V and 3 bases from J; junction bases left unmatched: 12. In germline, CDR1 is LGHNA, CDR2 YNFKEQ. The CDR3 spells CASSQEIAGTIFTDTQYF. CDR3 DNA sequence: TGTGCCAGCAGCCAAGAGATCGCCGGGACTATCTTTACAGATACGCAGTATTTT.

The J gene is TRBJ2-7, the V gene TRBV27; 12 nucleotides agree with TRBD2. The CDR3 spans 17 residues. Per the germline V gene, CDR1 is MNHEY and CDR2 is SMNVEV (reference sequence). The trim removed 5 bases at V and 4 bases at J, leaving 12 bases unmatched. The CDR3 loop is CASSPAGTSGRWYEQYF. The CDR3 nucleotides read TGTGCCAGCAGTCCAGCCGGAACTAGCGGGAGGTGGTACGAGCAGTACTTC.

This rearrangement joins TRBV19 to TRBJ2-2; D gene uncertain. V lost 5 bases, J lost 4 bases, and 11 bases lay in between. Germline V lookup: CDR1 LNHDA, CDR2 SQIVND (reference sequence). The CDR3 has 14 residues. The CDR3 coding sequence is TGTGCCAGTAGTTGGGGATCGAGCACCGGGGAGCTGTTTTTT. It yields the protein CASSWGSSTGELFF.

The chain links TRBV10-3 to TRBJ1-1, with 7 positions matching TRBD1. V gave up 3 bases and J gave up 6 bases; unmatched junction bases: 10. CDR3 length: 15 amino acids. The germline V gene encodes CDR1 ENHRY and CDR2 SYGVKD. CDR3 in amino acids: CAISDLDRVQAEAFF. CDR3 DNA: TGTGCCATCAGTGACCTTGACAGGGTACAGGCTGAAGCTTTCTTT.

A note on this clonotype: An end of the junction differs from the germline gene, which may be a read error. The J gene is TRBJ2-1, the V gene TRBV7-9; 12 bases are shared with TRBD2. Germline V gene sequence: CDR1 SEHNR, CDR2 FQNEAQ (reference sequence). The CDR3 consists of 12 residues. CDR3 nucleotides: TGTGCCAGCAGCTTAGGACTAGCGGGGGCTCTCTTC. Translated, it gives CASSLGLAGALF.

The chain uses TRBV4-1 and TRBJ1-5, with a possible D match to TRBD1 (6 bases). CDR3 length equals 15 residues. Germline assignment: CDR1 MGHRA and CDR2 YSYEKL. Deletions cut 4 bases from V and 5 bases from J, with 15 bases between. This CDR3 is CASSPHDRPDQPQHF. For the CDR3, the DNA is TGCGCCAGCAGCCCCCACGACAGGCCGGATCAGCCCCAGCATTTT.

This chain connects TRBV19 to TRBJ1-1, with D maybe TRBD1 (6 bases). Trimming left V 2 bases short and J 2 bases short, with 15 bases between. Per germline, CDR1 LNHDA and CDR2 SQIVND (reference sequence). The CDR3 contains 16 residues. In DNA, the CDR3 is TGTGCCAGTAGTATATCGGGGCTCAGGGGCAACACTGAAGCTTTCTTT. As protein: CASSISGLRGNTEAFF.

The rearrangement links TRBV12-3 or TRBV12-4 to TRBJ2-7, with D possibly TRBD2 on 6 matching bases. This CDR3 spans 13 amino acids. V was cut by 0 bases and J by 3 bases, with 6 bases left in between. CDR3: CASSLAEGYEQYF. CDR3 bases: TGTGCCAGCAGTTTAGCGGAGGGCTACGAGCAGTACTTC.

This sequence joins TRBV29-1 and TRBJ2-1, with 9 bases fitting TRBD1. Germline CDR1 SQVTM, CDR2 ANQGSEA. V dropped 6 bases and J dropped 7; count of bases not matched to a gene: 13. CDR3 size: 15 residues. This CDR3 is CSVRDPGQGSNEQFF. CDR3 coding DNA: TGCAGCGTGAGGGACCCGGGACAGGGTAGTAATGAGCAGTTCTTC.

The CDR3 region is CASSSTSTGTEQYF. In nucleotides, the CDR3 is TGTGCCAGCAGTAGTACTTCGACAGGGACCGAGCAGTACTTC. The rearrangement uses TRBV6-2 or TRBV6-3 and TRBJ2-7; 7 bases match TRBD1. This CDR3 has 14 amino acids. V shed 5 bases and J 6 bases; nucleotides not matched to a gene: 10. Germline CDR1 reads MNHEY; CDR2 reads SVGEGT.

The CDR3 reads CASSLFGGQGTYEQFF. The CDR3 coding sequence is TGTGCCAGCAGTTTATTCGGGGGACAGGGGACCTATGAGCAGTTCTTC. J is TRBJ2-1 and V is TRBV28; 10 positions match TRBD1. J lost 8 bases, V lost 1 base, and 8 bases had no gene match. The CDR3 contains 16 residues. Germline V CDR1 and CDR2: MDHEN, SYDVKM.

The chain recombines TRBV7-9 with TRBJ2-5, with 11 positions matching TRBD2. V trimming: 4 bases; J trimming: 3 bases; junction bases outside the gene matches: 7. The CDR3 is 16 residues long. Germline lookup yields CDR1 SEHNR and CDR2 FQNEAQ (reference sequence). The CDR3 loop reads CASSSPPSGGKETQYF. For the CDR3, the DNA is TGTGCCAGCAGCTCACCCCCTAGCGGGGGGAAAGAGACCCAGTACTTC. The full variable domain, in which reference TRBV7-9 and TRBJ2-5 provide the parts outside the CDR3, is DTGVSQNPRHKITKRGQNVTFRCDPISEHNRLYWYRQTLGQGPEFLTYFQNEAQLEKSRLLSDRFSAERPKGSFSTLEIQRTEQGDSAMYLCASSSPPSGGKETQYFGPGTRLLVL.

Concerning this clonotype: Since the CDR3 does not end with the conserved phenylalanine or tryptophan, this likely comes from a read error. The genes are TRBV7-9 and TRBJ1-1; D is unresolved. CDR1 is SEHNR and CDR2 is FQNEAQ in the germline V gene (reference sequence). The CDR3 runs to 11 residues. V was pared by 5 bases and J by 5 bases, with 6 bases between. Written as DNA, the CDR3 is TGTGCCAGCAGCGGTACAACTGAAGCTTTCCTT. It translates to CASSGTTEAFL.

This chain links TRBV13 with TRBJ2-5, with 9 nucleotides matching TRBD1. This CDR3 contains 16 residues. After removal of 4 bases from V and 2 bases from J, the junction contained 8 bases not matched to a gene. Germline V gene data show CDR1 as PRHDT and CDR2 as FYEKMQ (reference sequence). Written as DNA, the CDR3 is TGTGCCAGCAGCTCGGGGCAACAGGGGGCTCAAGAGACCCAGTACTTC. It codes for CASSSGQQGAQETQYF.